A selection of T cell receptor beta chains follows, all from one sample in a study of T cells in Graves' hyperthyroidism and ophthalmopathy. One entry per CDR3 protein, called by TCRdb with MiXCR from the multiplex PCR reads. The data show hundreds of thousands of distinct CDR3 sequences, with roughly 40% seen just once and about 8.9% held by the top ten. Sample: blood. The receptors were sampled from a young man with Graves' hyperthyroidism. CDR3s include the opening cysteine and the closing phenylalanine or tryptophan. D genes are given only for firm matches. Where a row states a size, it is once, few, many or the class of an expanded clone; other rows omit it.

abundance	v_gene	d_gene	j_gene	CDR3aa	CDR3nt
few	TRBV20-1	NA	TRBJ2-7	CSARDARQLRYEQYF	TGCAGTGCTAGAGATGCGCGACAGCTACGCTACGAGCAGTACTTC
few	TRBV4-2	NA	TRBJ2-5	CASSGGRPQETQYF	TGTGCCAGCAGCGGGGGACGGCCCCAAGAGACCCAGTACTTC
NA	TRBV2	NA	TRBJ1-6	CASSTGTRPNSPLHF	TGTGCCAGCAGTACCGGGACTAGGCCGAATTCACCCCTCCACTTT
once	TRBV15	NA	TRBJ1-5	CATSTAPRGGETQHF	TGTGCCACCAGCACCGCGCCTCGGGGGGGGGAGACCCAGCATTTT
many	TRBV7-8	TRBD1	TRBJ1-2	CASSPGQAPIYGYTF	TGTGCCAGCAGCCCCGGACAGGCCCCGATCTATGGCTACACCTTC
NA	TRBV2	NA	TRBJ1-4	CASSETGSPKGEKLFF	TGTGCCAGCAGTGAAACAGGGTCTCCAAAGGGGGAAAAACTGTTTTTT
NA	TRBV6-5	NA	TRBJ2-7	CASSRQEQYF	TGTGCCAGCAGTAGACAGGAGCAGTACTTC
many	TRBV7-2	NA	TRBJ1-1	CASSFSGKGTEAFF	TGTGCCAGCAGCTTTTCAGGGAAGGGCACTGAAGCTTTCTTT
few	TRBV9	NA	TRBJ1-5	CASSQDLGHLTRQPQHF	TGTGCCAGCAGCCAAGATTTGGGACACCTAACGAGGCAGCCCCAGCATTTT
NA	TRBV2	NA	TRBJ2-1	CATTLGRDGNEQFF	TGTGCCACCACCCTTGGAAGGGATGGCAATGAGCAGTTCTTC
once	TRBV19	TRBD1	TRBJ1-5	CASTSLEAGGGPNQPQHF	TGTGCCAGTACAAGTCTTGAGGCAGGGGGGGGGCCAAATCAGCCCCAGCATTTT
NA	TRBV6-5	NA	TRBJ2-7	CASTPHSQDYEQYF	TGTGCCAGCACCCCCCACAGTCAGGACTACGAGCAGTACTTC
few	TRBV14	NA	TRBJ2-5	CASSQERRGWNRETQYF	TGTGCCAGCAGCCAAGAAAGACGGGGATGGAATCGGGAGACCCAGTACTTC
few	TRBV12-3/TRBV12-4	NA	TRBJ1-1	CASSTITGTEAFF	TGTGCCAGCAGTACAATTACCGGCACTGAAGCTTTCTTT
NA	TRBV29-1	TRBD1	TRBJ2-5	CSLVGGRQGTQYF	TGCAGCTTAGTAGGGGGCCGCCAGGGGACCCAGTACTTC
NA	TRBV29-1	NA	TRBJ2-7	CSSQPDRYEQYF	TGCAGCAGCCAACCGGATCGCTACGAGCAGTACTTC
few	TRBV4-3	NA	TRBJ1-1	CASSQGLQSVNTEAFF	TGCGCCAGCAGCCAAGGGCTCCAGTCTGTGAACACTGAAGCTTTCTTT
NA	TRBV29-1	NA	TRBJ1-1	CSVVRGIRSEAFF	TGCAGCGTTGTGCGGGGGATTCGCTCTGAAGCTTTCTTT
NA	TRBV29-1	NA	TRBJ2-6	CSAREESGANVLTF	TGCAGCGCCAGGGAAGAATCTGGGGCCAACGTCCTGACTTTC
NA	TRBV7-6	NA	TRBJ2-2	CASSPSPGGAIGELFF	TGTGCCAGCAGCCCCAGTCCTGGGGGGGCGATCGGGGAGCTGTTTTTT
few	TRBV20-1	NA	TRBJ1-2	CSARRGTPLRGNYGYTF	TGCAGTGCTAGACGCGGGACACCTTTGCGGGGAAACTATGGCTACACCTTC
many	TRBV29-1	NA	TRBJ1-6	CSVRSSYNSPLHF	TGCAGCGTAAGAAGCTCCTATAATTCACCCCTCCACTTT
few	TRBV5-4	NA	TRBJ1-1	CASSLTSRGNTEAFF	TGTGCCAGCAGCTTGACTTCCAGGGGGAACACTGAAGCTTTCTTT
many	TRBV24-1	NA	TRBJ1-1	CATSDSGEGMNTEAFF	TGTGCCACCAGTGACTCCGGCGAAGGGATGAACACTGAAGCTTTCTTT
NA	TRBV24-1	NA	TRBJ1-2	CATRVRETYGYTF	TGTGCCACCAGAGTGAGAGAGACCTATGGCTACACCTTC
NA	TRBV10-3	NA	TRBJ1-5	CASSPSAGNQPQHF	TGTGCCAGCAGTCCCTCAGCGGGCAATCAGCCCCAGCATTTT
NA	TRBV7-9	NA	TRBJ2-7	CASSLEARLSSYEQYF	TGTGCCAGCAGCTTAGAGGCCAGACTAAGCTCCTACGAGCAGTACTTC
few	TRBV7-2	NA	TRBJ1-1	CASSYPQGQNTEAFF	TGTGCCAGTAGCTACCCCCAAGGACAGAACACTGAAGCTTTCTTT
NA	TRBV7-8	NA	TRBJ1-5	CGSSSGDQPQHF	TGTGGCAGCAGCTCTGGGGATCAGCCCCAGCATTTT
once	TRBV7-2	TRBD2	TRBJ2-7	CASSNKRGSTGEQYF	TGTGCCAGCAGCAACAAGCGGGGTTCGACCGGGGAGCAGTACTTC
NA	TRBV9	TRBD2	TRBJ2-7	CASSGSGSVDEQYF	TGTGCCAGCAGCGGTAGCGGGAGTGTCGACGAGCAGTACTTC